This T cell receptor (beta chain) comes out of a study of CD8 T cells in ankylosing spondylitis. Study-wide results and caveats: The authors reported significant enrichment of disease-linked clones in matched ankylosing spondylitis synovial fluid.

Each TCR beta library was made by quantitative 5'-RACE that incorporated molecular barcodes. TCRdb fed the 5' RACE reads into MiXCR, producing one record per CDR3 protein. Of approximately 250,000 distinct CDR3 sequences in the sample, about 10% were seen once. This clonotype was seen at least ten times. Its matching antigen is unknown. V was shortened by 4 bases and J by 5 bases, with 17 bases between the two germline ends. CDR1 is MNHNS, CDR2 SASEGT, per germline. This CDR3 region has 15 residues. The chain is built from TRBV6-1 and TRBJ1-1; a weak D match, TRBD1 (6 bases). This clonotype originated in a male donor with ankylosing spondylitis or in good health (not recorded which). Sequences were obtained from blood, either unsorted or a sorted T cell fraction (not recorded which). DNA for the CDR3: TGTGCCAGCAGTGGCTGGGGGGCCGGGTGGACTGAAGCTTTCTTT. Residues: CASSGWGAGWTEAFF.